This passage covers 22 T cell receptor beta chains from one sample sequenced in a study of blood T cell repertoires in COVID-19. Some clones are missing from TCRdb's copy, which holds only in-frame ones; the method was immunoSEQ multiplex PCR. The top ten hold around 5% of the sample, which has tens of thousands of clones, around 80% seen once. Sequenced: peripheral blood. Receptors originate from a man in his fifties with active COVID-19.

The chain combines TRBV28 with TRBJ1-1, with 11 bases aligning to TRBD1. CDR3 length: 16 residues. Germline-derived CDR1 and CDR2 are MDHEN and SYDVKM. The V and J ends lost 7 bases and 0 bases, in that order; junction bases with no gene match: 7. DNA for the CDR3: TGTGCCAGCACCTTACGGACAGGGGGCCTGAACACTGAAGCTTTCTTT. It is translated as CASTLRTGGLNTEAFF.

V and J are TRBV7-9 and TRBJ2-3; no reliable D call. The CDR3 extends over 12 amino acids. Trimming shortened V by 9 bases and J by 4 bases, and 11 bases separated the two germline ends. Germline V lookup: CDR1 SEHNR, CDR2 FQNEAQ (reference sequence). The CDR3 reads CASPTASDTQYF. CDR3 nucleotides: TGTGCCAGTCCTACCGCCTCAGATACGCAGTATTTT.

The chain uses TRBV7-8 and TRBJ2-7; the D gene is possibly TRBD1 (5 bases). Trimming shortened V by 1 base and J by 0 bases, and 10 bases separated the two germline ends. In germline, CDR1 is SGHVS, CDR2 FQNEAQ. This CDR3 is 15 amino acids long. The DNA of the CDR3 is TGTGCCAGCAGCTTAGAGCTTGGGGCCTCCTACGAGCAGTACTTC. Protein sequence: CASSLELGASYEQYF.

The V and J genes are TRBV27 and TRBJ1-4; D perhaps matches TRBD1 (5 bases). The CDR3 has 13 residues. Trimming cost V 10 bases and J 6 bases, with 15 bases left between them. From germline, CDR1 is MNHEY and CDR2 SMNVEV (reference sequence). The chain's CDR3 is CATGGGSDEKLFF. CDR3 bases: TGTGCCACCGGGGGGGGGTCGGATGAAAAACTGTTTTTT.

The CDR3 loop reads CASSEARDREETQYF. Written as DNA, the CDR3 is TGTGCCAGCAGTGAAGCTAGGGACAGAGAAGAGACCCAGTACTTC. The V call is TRBV6-1, the J call TRBJ2-5; 7 bases align to TRBD1. The CDR3 consists of 15 residues. V was pared by 0 bases and J by 3 bases, with 4 bases of the junction left unmatched. Germline V CDR1 and CDR2: MNHNS, SASEGT.

This clone was observed a handful of times. J is TRBJ2-1 and V is TRBV6-5; 8 nucleotides agree with TRBD2. The length of the CDR3 is 15 residues. V lost 6 bases and J lost 7; bases outside the gene matches: 11. Germline assignment: CDR1 MNHEY and CDR2 SVGAGI. The CDR3: CASRGAVSGRNEQFF. CDR3 sequence (DNA): TGTGCCAGCAGGGGGGCAGTCAGCGGGAGAAATGAGCAGTTCTTC.

The V call is TRBV4-2, the J call TRBJ2-1; the match to TRBD1 covers 9 bases. The CDR3 totals 18 residues. J lost 7 bases, V lost 0 bases, and 13 bases had no gene match. Germline loops: CDR1 LGHNA, CDR2 YNFKEQ. In nucleotides, the CDR3 is TGTGCCAGCAGCCAAGAAGTCGGCGCGGGACAGGGAAGAAATGAGCAGTTCTTC. Encoded protein: CASSQEVGAGQGRNEQFF.

The CDR3 loop is CASSLNPGDHEQYF. CDR3 nucleotides: TGTGCCAGCAGCCTTAACCCAGGGGACCACGAGCAGTACTTC. The chain is built from TRBV5-5 and TRBJ2-7, with D perhaps matching TRBD1 (6 bases). V was trimmed by 4 bases and J by 5 bases, leaving 16 bases between them. The CDR3 contains 14 residues. Germline V gene data show CDR1 as SGHKS and CDR2 as YYEKEE (reference sequence). The full variable domain, completed using reference TRBV5-5 and TRBJ2-7, is DAGVTQSPTHLIKTRGQQVTLRCSPISGHKSVSWYQQVLGQGPQFIFQYYEKEERGRGNFPDRFSARQFPNYSSELNVNALLLGDSALYLCASSLNPGDHEQYFGPGTRLTVT.

J is TRBJ1-2 and V is TRBV5-5, with 8 nucleotides matching TRBD1. In germline, CDR1 is SGHKS, CDR2 YYEKEE (reference sequence). The trim removed 5 bases at V and 5 bases at J, leaving 11 bases unmatched. The CDR3 extends over 15 amino acids. The CDR3 is CASSSFTGGPYGYTF. CDR3 DNA: TGTGCCAGCAGTTCGTTCACAGGGGGACCTTATGGCTACACCTTC.

The chain carries TRBV5-4 and TRBJ2-6; 7 positions agree with TRBD2. V dropped 5 bases and J dropped 0; count of bases not matched to a gene: 8. Germline V gene sequence: CDR1 SGHNT, CDR2 YYREEE (reference sequence). The CDR3 runs to 17 residues. CDR3 in amino acids: CASSSGTTASGANVLTF. The CDR3 DNA is TGTGCCAGCAGTTCCGGGACTACCGCCTCTGGGGCCAACGTCCTGACTTTC.

This sequence joins TRBV5-1 and TRBJ2-3, with TRBD2 identical over 7 bases. This CDR3 is built from 15 residues. Germline loops: CDR1 SGHRS, CDR2 YFSETQ. V dropped 3 bases and J dropped 0; count of bases not matched to a gene: 4. As DNA, the CDR3 is TGCGCCAGCAGCTCACTAGCGCCTAGCACAGATACGCAGTATTTT. It specifies CASSSLAPSTDTQYF. The full variable domain, completed using reference TRBV5-1 and TRBJ2-3, is KAGVTQTPRYLIKTRGQQVTLSCSPISGHRSVSWYQQTPGQGLQFLFEYFSETQRNKGNFPGRFSGRQFSNSRSEMNVSTLELGDSALYLCASSSLAPSTDTQYFGPGTRLTVL.

The rearrangement links TRBV5-4 to TRBJ2-7; 12 positions match TRBD1. Germline V gene sequence: CDR1 SGHNT, CDR2 YYREEE (reference sequence). The CDR3 has 14 amino acids. V gave up 4 bases and J gave up 5 bases; unmatched junction bases: 4. CDR3 amino acids: CASSARDRGHEQYF. The CDR3, as DNA: TGTGCCAGCAGCGCCCGGGACAGGGGGCACGAGCAGTACTTC.

This chain links TRBV6-6 with TRBJ2-5, with TRBD1 identical over 7 bases. From germline, CDR1 is MNHNY and CDR2 SVGAGI (reference sequence). This CDR3 is built from 15 residues. With 2 bases clipped from V and 2 bases from J, the junction kept 5 bases outside the gene matches. The CDR3 coding sequence is TGTGCCAGCAGTTACCCCGGGACAGCGCAAGAGACCCAGTACTTC. The encoded protein is CASSYPGTAQETQYF.

The CDR3 sequence is CASSLTPGQRTDTQYF. The DNA of the CDR3 is TGTGCCAGCAGCTTAACCCCGGGACAGCGCACAGATACGCAGTATTTT. This chain uses TRBV7-3 with TRBJ2-3; 7 positions agree with TRBD1. The junction had 4 bases not matched to a gene; V was cut back by 0 bases and J by 1 base. Germline CDR1 SGHTA, CDR2 FQGTGA. This CDR3 region has 16 residues.

In DNA, the CDR3 is TGCGCCAGCAGTGAGCACGGCTACGAGCAGTACTTC. This sequence encodes CASSEHGYEQYF. This chain joins TRBV10-1 and TRBJ2-7; unclear D gene. In germline, CDR1 is WNHNN, CDR2 SYGVQD (reference sequence). The CDR3 totals 12 residues. Between the trimmed V and J ends, which lost 2 bases and 3 bases, there was a span of 5 bases.

The rearrangement joins TRBV19 to TRBJ1-1; D might be TRBD1 (5 bases). CDR3 length: 15 amino acids. Germline loops: CDR1 LNHDA, CDR2 SQIVND (reference sequence). V was trimmed by 7 bases and J by 4 bases, leaving 19 bases between them. Here the CDR3 reads CASTRTGDRGTEAFF. CDR3 in DNA: TGTGCCAGTACTAGAACGGGGGATAGGGGCACTGAAGCTTTCTTT.

The gene calls are TRBV5-1 and TRBJ1-2; tentatively, D is TRBD1 (5 bases). Germline V gene sequence: CDR1 SGHRS, CDR2 YFSETQ. CDR3 length equals 13 residues. Trimming shortened V by 6 bases and J by 5 bases, and 14 bases separated the two germline ends. As DNA, the CDR3 is TGCGCCAGCAATGAGGAGGGACGGTATGGCTACACCTTC. Translated, it gives CASNEEGRYGYTF.

The V and J genes are TRBV19 and TRBJ1-1, with D perhaps matching TRBD1 (5 bases). V was trimmed by 3 bases and J by 1 base, leaving 9 bases between them. The CDR3 contains 14 residues. Germline V CDR1 and CDR2: LNHDA, SQIVND (reference sequence). This CDR3 is CASSISRENTEAFF. CDR3 DNA sequence: TGTGCCAGTAGTATCTCCAGGGAGAACACTGAAGCTTTCTTT. Looking up the rest from reference TRBV19 and TRBJ1-1 gives the full variable domain: DGGITQSPKYLFRKEGQNVTLSCEQNLNHDAMYWYRQDPGQGLRLIYYSQIVNDFQKGDIAEGYSVSREKKESFPLTVTSAQKNPTAFYLCASSISRENTEAFFGQGTRLTVV.

The rearrangement uses TRBV27 and TRBJ2-7, with D possibly TRBD1 on 6 matching bases. This CDR3 contains 15 residues. The V end was cut by 0 bases, the J end by 3 bases, with 12 bases between. CDR1 and CDR2 (germline): MNHEY, SMNVEV (reference sequence). Here the CDR3 DNA reads TGTGCCAGCAGTTTATCGACAGGACGCCGCTACGAGCAGTACTTC. Protein: CASSLSTGRRYEQYF.

The rearrangement links TRBV6-1 to TRBJ1-2, with TRBD1 as a possible D gene (5 bases). The CDR3 sequence is 16 residues long. V lost 0 bases to trimming and J lost 2 bases, with 13 bases between them. Looked up from germline, CDR1 is MNHNS and CDR2 is SASEGT. The CDR3 sequence: CASSEALREGNYGYTF. CDR3 sequence (DNA): TGTGCCAGCAGTGAAGCGCTTCGGGAGGGGAACTATGGCTACACCTTC.

The chain combines TRBV7-8 with TRBJ2-7; D is perhaps TRBD2 (6 bases). There are 17 residues in the CDR3. V was cut by 5 bases and J by 0 bases, with 20 bases left in between. Germline V gene lookup returns CDR1 SGHVS and CDR2 FQNEAQ. The CDR3 DNA sequence: TGTGCCAGCAGCCCCCTCCGTGGCGGCGGGATCTCCTACGAGCAGTACTTC. It yields the protein CASSPLRGGGISYEQYF.

The chain carries TRBV11-2 and TRBJ2-2; 7 bases agree with TRBD1. Germline V gene lookup returns CDR1 SGHAT and CDR2 FQNNGV. The CDR3 sequence is 15 residues long. The V segment lost 5 bases and the J segment 3 bases; nucleotides outside the gene matches: 6. Here the CDR3 DNA reads TGTGCCAGCAGCCTGCGGACAGGTCACACCGGGGAGCTGTTTTTT. This sequence encodes CASSLRTGHTGELFF.